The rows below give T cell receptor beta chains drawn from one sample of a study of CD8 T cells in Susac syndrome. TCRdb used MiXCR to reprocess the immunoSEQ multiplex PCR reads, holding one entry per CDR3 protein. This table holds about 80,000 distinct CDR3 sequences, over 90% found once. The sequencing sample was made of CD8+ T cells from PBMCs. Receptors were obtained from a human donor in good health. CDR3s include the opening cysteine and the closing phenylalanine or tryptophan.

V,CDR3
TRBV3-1,CASSLDFSTDTQYF
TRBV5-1,CASSGTGTGNNGYTF
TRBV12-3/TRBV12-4,CASRGWTLTSTDTQYF
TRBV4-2,CASSPLPSGATNTGELFF
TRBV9,CASSVVLAGANEQFF
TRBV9,CASSGGTSGRDTQYF
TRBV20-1,CSALDSNQPQHF
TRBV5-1,CASSSEGYEQYF
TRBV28,CASSPRDRLNTGELFF
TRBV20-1,CSARVKGIGTEAFF
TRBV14,CASSGPGQTYNEQFF
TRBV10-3,CASGLAANYNEQFF
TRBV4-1,CASSQLLAKGAFF
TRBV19,CASSIPPMQGRDTQYF
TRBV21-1,CASTEGNYEQYF